This record looks at one TCR beta chain sequence and its context. The sample belongs to a study of PD-L1 blockade in urothelial cancer. Study at large: From 2014, patients received atezolizumab, given as 1,200 mg intravenously every 3 weeks. Male sex and bladder-origin urothelial cancer characterized about 90% of the roughly 29 patients. T cells were recovered from blood samples at a median of around 140,000.

CDR1 MGHRA and CDR2 YSYEKL come from the germline V gene. The CDR3 runs to 18 residues. Trimming removed 0 bases from V and 4 bases from J; junction bases left unmatched: 9. The data were produced by immunoSEQ multiplex PCR, yet TCRdb's version contains in-frame clones alone and is incomplete. Of roughly 100,000 clones detected, approximately 87% appear once; the ten largest clones hold around 8%. Stated time point: peripheral blood 6 weeks after treatment start. The diagnosis in patients was locally advanced or metastatic urothelial carcinoma. The source material was PBMCs, sampled around atezolizumab (anti-PD-L1) treatment. This chain joins TRBV4-1 and TRBJ1-2; 12 bases agree with TRBD1. The receptor was isolated from a man between 65 and 85 years old with urothelial cancer. CDR3 sequence (DNA): TGCGCCAGCAGCCAAGATCCCTCGGGACAGGGGGCCCCCTATGGCTACACCTTC. This encodes CASSQDPSGQGAPYGYTF.